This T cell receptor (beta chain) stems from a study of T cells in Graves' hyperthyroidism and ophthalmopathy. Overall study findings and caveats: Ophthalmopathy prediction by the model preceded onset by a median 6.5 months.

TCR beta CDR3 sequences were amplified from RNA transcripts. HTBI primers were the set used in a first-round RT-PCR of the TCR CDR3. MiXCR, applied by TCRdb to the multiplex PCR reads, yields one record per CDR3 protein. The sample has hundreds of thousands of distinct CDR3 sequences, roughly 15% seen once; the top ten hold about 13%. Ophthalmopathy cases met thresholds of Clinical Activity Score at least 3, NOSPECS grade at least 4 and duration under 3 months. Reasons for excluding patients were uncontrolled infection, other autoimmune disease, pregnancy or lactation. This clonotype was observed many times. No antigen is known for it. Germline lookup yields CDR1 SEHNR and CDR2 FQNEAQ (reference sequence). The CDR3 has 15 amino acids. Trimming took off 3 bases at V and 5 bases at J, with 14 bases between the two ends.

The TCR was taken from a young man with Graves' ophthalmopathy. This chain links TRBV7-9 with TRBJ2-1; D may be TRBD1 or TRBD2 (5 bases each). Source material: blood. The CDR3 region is CASSFGLAGNNEQFF. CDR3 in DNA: TGTGCCAGCAGCTTCGGCCTAGCAGGGAACAATGAGCAGTTCTTC. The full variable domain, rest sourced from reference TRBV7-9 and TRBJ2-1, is DTGVSQNPRHKITKRGQNVTFRCDPISEHNRLYWYRQTLGQGPEFLTYFQNEAQLEKSRLLSDRFSAERPKGSFSTLEIQRTEQGDSAMYLCASSFGLAGNNEQFFGPGTRLTVL.